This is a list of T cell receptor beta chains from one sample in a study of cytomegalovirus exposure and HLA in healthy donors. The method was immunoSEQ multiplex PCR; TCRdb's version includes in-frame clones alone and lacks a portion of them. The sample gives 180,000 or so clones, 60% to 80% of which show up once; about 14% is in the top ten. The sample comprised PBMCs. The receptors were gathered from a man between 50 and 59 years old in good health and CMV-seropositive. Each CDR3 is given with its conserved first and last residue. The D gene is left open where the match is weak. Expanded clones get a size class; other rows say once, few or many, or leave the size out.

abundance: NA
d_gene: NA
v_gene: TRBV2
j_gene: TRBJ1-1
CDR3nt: TGTGCCAGCACCGGGAGGGGTAGTGCTTTCTTT
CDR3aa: CASTGRGSAFF

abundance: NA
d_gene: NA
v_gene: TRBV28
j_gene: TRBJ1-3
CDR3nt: TGTGCCAGCAGTCTCCCTCGGTACTCTGGAAACACCATATATTTT
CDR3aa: CASSLPRYSGNTIYF

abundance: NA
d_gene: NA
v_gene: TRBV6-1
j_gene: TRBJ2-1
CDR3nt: TGTGCCAGCAGTGAAGGACCTGGGGGCCCCTACAATGAGCAGTTCTTC
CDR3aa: CASSEGPGGPYNEQFF

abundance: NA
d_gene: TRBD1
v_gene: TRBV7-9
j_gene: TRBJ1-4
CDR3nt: TGTGCCAGCAGCAAGGGAGAGAATCAGGACAGGGGTGAAAAACTGTTTTTT
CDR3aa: CASSKGENQDRGEKLFF

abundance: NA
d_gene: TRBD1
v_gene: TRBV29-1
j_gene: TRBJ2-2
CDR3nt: TGCAGCGTTAGTAACCGGGACAGGGGGCTAAGCGGGGAGCTGTTTTTT
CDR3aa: CSVSNRDRGLSGELFF

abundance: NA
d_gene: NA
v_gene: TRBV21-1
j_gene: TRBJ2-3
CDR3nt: TGTGCCAGCAGCAAAGGGCGGGGACTGGCCACAGATACGCAGTATTTT
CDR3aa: CASSKGRGLATDTQYF

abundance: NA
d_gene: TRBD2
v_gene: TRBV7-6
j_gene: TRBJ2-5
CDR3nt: TGTGCCAGCAGCTTAGGGCGGGGGGGTGCAGAGACCCAGTACTTC
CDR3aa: CASSLGRGGAETQYF

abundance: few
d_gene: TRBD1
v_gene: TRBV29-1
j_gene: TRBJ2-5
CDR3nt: TGCAGCGTGGGACAGGGAGCCGGGACCCAGTACTTC
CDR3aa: CSVGQGAGTQYF

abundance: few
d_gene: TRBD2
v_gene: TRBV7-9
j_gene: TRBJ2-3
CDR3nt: TGTGCCAGCAGCTTAGCGCGCCTAGCGGGGTATACGCAGTATTTT
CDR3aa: CASSLARLAGYTQYF

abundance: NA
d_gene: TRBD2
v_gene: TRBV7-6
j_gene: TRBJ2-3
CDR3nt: TGTGCCAGCAGCTTAGGTGGTTTTCGGGGGGGCAGGGCAGATACGCAGTATTTT
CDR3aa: CASSLGGFRGGRADTQYF

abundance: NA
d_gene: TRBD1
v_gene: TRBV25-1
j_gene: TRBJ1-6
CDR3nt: TGTGCCAGCAGCCGACAGGGGCCCGGGGTATATAATTCACCCCTCCACTTT
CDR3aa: CASSRQGPGVYNSPLHF

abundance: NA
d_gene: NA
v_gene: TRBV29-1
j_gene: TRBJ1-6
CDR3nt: TGCAGCGTCCAGCGCGAATATAATTCACCCCTCCACTTT
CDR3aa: CSVQREYNSPLHF

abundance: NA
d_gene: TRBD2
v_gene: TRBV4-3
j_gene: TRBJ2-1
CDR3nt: TGCGCCAGCAGCCAATTCCGACTAGCGGGGGGGCTTACCTACAATGAGCAGTTCTTC
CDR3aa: CASSQFRLAGGLTYNEQFF

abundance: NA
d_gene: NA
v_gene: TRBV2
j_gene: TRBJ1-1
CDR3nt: TGTGCCAGCCGTACCCAGGGGTTGCGGACTGAAGCTTTCTTT
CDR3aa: CASRTQGLRTEAFF

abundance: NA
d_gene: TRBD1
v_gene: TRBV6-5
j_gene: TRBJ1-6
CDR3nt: TGTGCCAGCAGTTCGACAGGGAACTCCTATAATTCACCCCTCCACTTT
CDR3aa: CASSSTGNSYNSPLHF

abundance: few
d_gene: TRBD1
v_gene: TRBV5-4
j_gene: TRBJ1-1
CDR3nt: TGTGCCAGCAGCGCGGGACAGGGGGCTAGGAACACTGAAGCTTTCTTT
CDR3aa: CASSAGQGARNTEAFF

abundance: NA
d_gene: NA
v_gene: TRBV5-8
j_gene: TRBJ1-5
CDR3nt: TGTGCCAGCAGCTCAGGACAGCCCTCGCAGCCCCAGCATTTT
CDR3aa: CASSSGQPSQPQHF

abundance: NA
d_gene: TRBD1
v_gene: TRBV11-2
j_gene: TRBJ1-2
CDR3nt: TGTGCCAGCAGCTCCAGACAGGGGTCGGGCGGCTACACCTTC
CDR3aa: CASSSRQGSGGYTF

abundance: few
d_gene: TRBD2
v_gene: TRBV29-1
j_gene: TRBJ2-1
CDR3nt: TGCAGCGTTGAATCTTGGGCTAGCGGCTCCTACAATGAGCAGTTCTTC
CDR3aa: CSVESWASGSYNEQFF

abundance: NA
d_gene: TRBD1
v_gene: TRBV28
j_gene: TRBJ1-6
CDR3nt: TGTGCCAGCGTCAGGGGGGCGACCTATAATTCACCCCTCCACTTT
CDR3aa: CASVRGATYNSPLHF

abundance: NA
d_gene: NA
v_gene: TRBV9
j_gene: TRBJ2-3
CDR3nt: TGTGCCAGCAGCCCGAAATCGAGGATTAGTTCCACGGATACGCAGTATTTT
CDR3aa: CASSPKSRISSTDTQYF

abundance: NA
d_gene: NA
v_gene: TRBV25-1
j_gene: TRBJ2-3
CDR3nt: TGTGCCAGCAGGGAGGGAAGCACAGATACGCAGTATTTT
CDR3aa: CASREGSTDTQYF

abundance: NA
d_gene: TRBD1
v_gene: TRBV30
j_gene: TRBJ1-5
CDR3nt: TGTGCTGCCCGTACAGGGGTTAGCAATCAGCCCCAGCATTTT
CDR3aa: CAARTGVSNQPQHF

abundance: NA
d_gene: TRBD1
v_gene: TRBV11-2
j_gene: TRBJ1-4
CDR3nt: TGTGCCAGCAGCACGGACAGGAGTAATGAAAAACTGTTTTTT
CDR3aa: CASSTDRSNEKLFF

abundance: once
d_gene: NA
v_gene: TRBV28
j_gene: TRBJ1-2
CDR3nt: TGTGCCATTCAAGGGGAACTTTATGGCTACACCTTC
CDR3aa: CAIQGELYGYTF

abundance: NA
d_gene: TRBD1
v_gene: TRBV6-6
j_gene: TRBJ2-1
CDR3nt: TGTGCCAGCAGTTACAGGGGGCGGGTTGAGCAGTTCTTC
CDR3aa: CASSYRGRVEQFF

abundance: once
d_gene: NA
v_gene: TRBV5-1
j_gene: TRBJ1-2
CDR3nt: TGCGCCAGCAGCCCTAGACGGGGGGACTACGGCTACACCTTC
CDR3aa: CASSPRRGDYGYTF

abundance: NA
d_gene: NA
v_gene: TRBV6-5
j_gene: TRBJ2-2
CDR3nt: TGTGCCAGCAGTTACCTGGCTAACACCGGGGAGCTGTTTTTT
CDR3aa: CASSYLANTGELFF

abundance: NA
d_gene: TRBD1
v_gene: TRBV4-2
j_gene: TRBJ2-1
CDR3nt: TGTGCCAGCAGCCAGAGGACAGGATCCAATGAGCAGTTCTTC
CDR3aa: CASSQRTGSNEQFF

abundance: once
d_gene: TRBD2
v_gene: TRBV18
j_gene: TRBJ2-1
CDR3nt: TGTGCCAGCTCACCACAGCGGGGGGAGGATTTTTACAATGAGCAGTTCTTC
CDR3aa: CASSPQRGEDFYNEQFF

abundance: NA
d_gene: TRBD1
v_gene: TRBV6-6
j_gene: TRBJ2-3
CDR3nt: TGTGCCAGCACCCGGGACAGCAGCACAGATACGCAGTATTTT
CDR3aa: CASTRDSSTDTQYF

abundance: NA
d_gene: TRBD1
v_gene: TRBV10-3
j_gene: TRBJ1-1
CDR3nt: TGTGCCATCAGTGAGGGACAGGGGGGCACTGAAGCTTTCTTT
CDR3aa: CAISEGQGGTEAFF

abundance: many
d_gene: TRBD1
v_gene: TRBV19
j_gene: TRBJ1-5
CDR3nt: TGTGCCAGTAGTAAATTCGGACAGGGTAATCAGCCCCAGCATTTT
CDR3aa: CASSKFGQGNQPQHF

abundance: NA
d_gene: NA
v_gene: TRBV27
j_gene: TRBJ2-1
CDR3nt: TGTGCCAGCAGTTTATCATGGACATTCAATGAGCAGTTCTTC
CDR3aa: CASSLSWTFNEQFF

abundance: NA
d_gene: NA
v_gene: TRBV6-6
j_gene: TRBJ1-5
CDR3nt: TGTGCCAGCAGCCCCGCCGTCGGTTTCGATCAGCCCCAGCATTTT
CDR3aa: CASSPAVGFDQPQHF

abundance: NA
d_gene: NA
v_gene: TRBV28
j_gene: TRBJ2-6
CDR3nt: TGTGCCAGCAGTTTATGGTCAGGGATCTCTGGGGCCAACGTCCTGACTTTC
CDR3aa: CASSLWSGISGANVLTF